Detailed here is one T cell receptor beta chain. Trimming took off 3 bases at V and 7 bases at J, with 12 bases between the two ends. From germline, CDR1 is SGHTA and CDR2 FQGNSA. CDR3 size: 13 residues. This sample was taken from a study of blood T cell repertoires in COVID-19. As for the study in general: Samples came from the United States, Italy and Spain, spanning acute and convalescent COVID-19. Sources were T cells, B-cell-depleted T cells, or PBMCs; the material itself was cDNA or gDNA.

Some clones are missing from TCRdb's copy, which holds only in-frame ones; the method was immunoSEQ multiplex PCR. The table has tens of thousands of clones, roughly 80% seen once. During active infection, Seattle patients enrolled and were then monitored through disease. The sample was peripheral blood. This chain connects TRBV7-2 to TRBJ1-2, with D possibly matching TRBD1 (5 bases). The clonotype comes from a man aged 45-65 years with COVID-19, enrolled during active disease. CDR3 DNA sequence: TGTGCCAGCAGCTTGCAGGGCGCCGGTGGCTACACCTTC. This translates into CASSLQGAGGYTF.